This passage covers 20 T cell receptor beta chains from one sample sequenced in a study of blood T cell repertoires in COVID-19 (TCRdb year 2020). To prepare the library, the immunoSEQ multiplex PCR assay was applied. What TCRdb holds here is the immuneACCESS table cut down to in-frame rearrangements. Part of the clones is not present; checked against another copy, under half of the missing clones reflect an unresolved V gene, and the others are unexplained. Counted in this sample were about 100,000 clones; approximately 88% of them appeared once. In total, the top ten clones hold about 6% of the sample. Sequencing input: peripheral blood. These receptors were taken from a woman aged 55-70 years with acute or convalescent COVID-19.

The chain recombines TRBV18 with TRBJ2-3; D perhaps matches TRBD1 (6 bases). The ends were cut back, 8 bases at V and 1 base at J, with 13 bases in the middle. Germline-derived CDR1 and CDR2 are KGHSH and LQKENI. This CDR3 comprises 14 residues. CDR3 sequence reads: CASTLAGGTDTQYF. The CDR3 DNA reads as TGTGCCAGCACTTTGGCAGGGGGCACAGATACGCAGTATTTT.

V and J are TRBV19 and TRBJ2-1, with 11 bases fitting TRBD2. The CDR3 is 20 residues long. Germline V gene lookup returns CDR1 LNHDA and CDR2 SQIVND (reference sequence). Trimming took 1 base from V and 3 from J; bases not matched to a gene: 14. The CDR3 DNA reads TGTGCCAGTAGTATAGGGAGAGGGCTAGCGGGAGGTGTTAGCTACAATGAGCAGTTCTTC. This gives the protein CASSIGRGLAGGVSYNEQFF.

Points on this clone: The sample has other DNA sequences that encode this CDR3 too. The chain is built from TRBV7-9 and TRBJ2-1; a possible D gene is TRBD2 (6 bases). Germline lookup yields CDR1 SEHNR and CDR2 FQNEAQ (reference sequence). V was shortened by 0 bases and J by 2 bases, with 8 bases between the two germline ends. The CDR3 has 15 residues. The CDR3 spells CASSLAGGPYNEQFF. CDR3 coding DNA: TGTGCCAGCAGCTTAGCGGGAGGCCCCTACAATGAGCAGTTCTTC.

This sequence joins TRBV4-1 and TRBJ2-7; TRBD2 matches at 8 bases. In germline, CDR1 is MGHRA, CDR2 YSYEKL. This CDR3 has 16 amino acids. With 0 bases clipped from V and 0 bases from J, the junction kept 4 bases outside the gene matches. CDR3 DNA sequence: TGCGCCAGCAGCCAAGAAGCAAGCGGGAGCTCCTACGAGCAGTACGTC. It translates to CASSQEASGSSYEQYV.

The CDR3 region is CASSLQGRNTIYF. CDR3 in DNA: TGTGCCAGCAGCTTGCAGGGGAGAAACACCATATATTTT. The rearrangement uses TRBV5-4 and TRBJ1-3, with D perhaps matching TRBD1 (6 bases). Trimming pared 1 base from V and 5 bases from J, leaving 7 bases between. The CDR3 is made up of 13 amino acids. Germline-derived CDR1 and CDR2 are SGHNT and YYREEE (reference sequence).

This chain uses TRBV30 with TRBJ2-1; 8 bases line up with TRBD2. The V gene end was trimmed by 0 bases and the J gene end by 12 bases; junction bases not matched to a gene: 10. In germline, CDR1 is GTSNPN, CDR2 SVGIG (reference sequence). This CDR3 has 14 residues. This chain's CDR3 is CAWSVKGLAGGQFF. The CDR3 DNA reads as TGTGCCTGGAGTGTAAAAGGGCTAGCGGGCGGGCAGTTCTTC.

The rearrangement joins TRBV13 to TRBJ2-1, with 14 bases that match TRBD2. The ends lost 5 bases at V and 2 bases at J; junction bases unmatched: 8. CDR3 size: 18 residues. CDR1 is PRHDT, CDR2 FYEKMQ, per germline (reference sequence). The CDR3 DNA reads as TGTGCCAGCAGCCCGGCCCGACTAGCGGGAGGGGCCTACAATGAGCAGTTCTTC. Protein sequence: CASSPARLAGGAYNEQFF. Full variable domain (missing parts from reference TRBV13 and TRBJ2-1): AAGVIQSPRHLIKEKRETATLKCYPIPRHDTVYWYQQGPGQDPQFLISFYEKMQSDKGSIPDRFSAQQFSDYHSELNMSSLELGDSALYFCASSPARLAGGAYNEQFFGPGTRLTVL.

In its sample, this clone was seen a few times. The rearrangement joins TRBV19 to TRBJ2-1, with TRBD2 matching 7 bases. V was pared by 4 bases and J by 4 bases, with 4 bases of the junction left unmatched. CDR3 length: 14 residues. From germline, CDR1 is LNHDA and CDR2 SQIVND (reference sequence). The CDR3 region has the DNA TGTGCCAGTAGTAAGTCTAGCGGATACAATGAGCAGTTCTTC. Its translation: CASSKSSGYNEQFF.

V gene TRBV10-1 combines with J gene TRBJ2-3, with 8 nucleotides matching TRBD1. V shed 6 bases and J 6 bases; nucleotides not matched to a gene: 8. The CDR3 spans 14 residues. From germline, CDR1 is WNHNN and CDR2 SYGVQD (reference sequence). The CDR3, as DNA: TGCGCCAGCAGCGCGGACAGGGATGGGGATACGCAGTATTTT. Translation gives CASSADRDGDTQYF.

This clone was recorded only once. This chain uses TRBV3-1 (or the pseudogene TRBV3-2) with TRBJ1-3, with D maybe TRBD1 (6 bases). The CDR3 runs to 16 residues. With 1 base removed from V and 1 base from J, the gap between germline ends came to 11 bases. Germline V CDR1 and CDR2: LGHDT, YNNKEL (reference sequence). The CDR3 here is CASSQAPGVSGNTIYF. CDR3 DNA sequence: TGTGCCAGCAGCCAAGCCCCAGGGGTTTCTGGAAACACCATATATTTT.

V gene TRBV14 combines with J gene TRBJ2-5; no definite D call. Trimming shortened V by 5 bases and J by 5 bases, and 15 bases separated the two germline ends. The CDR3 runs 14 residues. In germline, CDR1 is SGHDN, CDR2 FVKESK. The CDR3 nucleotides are TGTGCCAGCAGCGACTTGACCAGCCGGGAGACCCAGTACTTC. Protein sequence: CASSDLTSRETQYF. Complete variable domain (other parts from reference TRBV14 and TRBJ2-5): EAGVTQFPSHSVIEKGQTVTLRCDPISGHDNLYWYRRVMGKEIKFLLHFVKESKQDESGMPNNRFLAERTGGTYSTLKVQPAELEDSGVYFCASSDLTSRETQYFGPGTRLLVL.

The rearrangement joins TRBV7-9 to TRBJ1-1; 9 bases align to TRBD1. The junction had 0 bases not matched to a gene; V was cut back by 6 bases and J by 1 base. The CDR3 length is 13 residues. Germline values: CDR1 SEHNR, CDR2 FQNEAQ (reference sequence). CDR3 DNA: TGTGCCAGCAGGGGACAGGGGAACACTGAAGCTTTCTTT. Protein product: CASRGQGNTEAFF.

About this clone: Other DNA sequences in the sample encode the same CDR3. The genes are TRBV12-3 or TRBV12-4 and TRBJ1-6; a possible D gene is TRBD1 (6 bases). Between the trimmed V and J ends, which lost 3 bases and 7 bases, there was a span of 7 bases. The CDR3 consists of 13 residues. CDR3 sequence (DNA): TGTGCCAGCAGTTTGCAGGGGAATTCACCCCTCCACTTT. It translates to CASSLQGNSPLHF.

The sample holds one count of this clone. CDR3 protein: CASSQRLAKNIQYF. DNA of the CDR3: TGTGCCAGCAGCCAGAGACTAGCCAAAAACATTCAGTACTTC. The chain couples TRBV3-1 (or the pseudogene TRBV3-2) to TRBJ2-4; D not resolved. Trimming took 3 bases from V and 0 from J, leaving 6 bases between them. The germline V gene encodes CDR1 LGHDT and CDR2 YNNKEL (reference sequence). The CDR3 has 14 residues.

CDR3 DNA sequence: TGTGCCAGCCGGGGACAGGGGGCGAGAGGCTACACCTTC. This gives the protein CASRGQGARGYTF. This chain links TRBV6-5 with TRBJ1-2, with TRBD1 identical over 12 bases. CDR3 length equals 13 residues. CDR1 and CDR2 from the germline V gene are MNHEY and SVGAGI. V shed 8 bases and J 8 bases; nucleotides not matched to a gene: 6.

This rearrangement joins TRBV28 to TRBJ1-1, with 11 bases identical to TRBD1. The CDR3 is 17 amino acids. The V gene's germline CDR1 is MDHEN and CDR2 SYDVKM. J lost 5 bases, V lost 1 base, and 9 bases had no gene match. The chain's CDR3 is CASSLFGQGASITEAFF. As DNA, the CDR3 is TGTGCCAGCAGTTTATTTGGACAGGGGGCGAGTATAACTGAAGCTTTCTTT.

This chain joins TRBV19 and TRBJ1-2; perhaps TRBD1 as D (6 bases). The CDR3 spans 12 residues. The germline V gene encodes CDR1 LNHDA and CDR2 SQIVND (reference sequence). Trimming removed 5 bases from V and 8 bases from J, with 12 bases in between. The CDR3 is CASSLTQGGYTF. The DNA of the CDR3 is TGTGCCAGTAGTCTAACACAGGGAGGCTACACCTTC. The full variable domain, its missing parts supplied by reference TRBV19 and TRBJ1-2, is DGGITQSPKYLFRKEGQNVTLSCEQNLNHDAMYWYRQDPGQGLRLIYYSQIVNDFQKGDIAEGYSVSREKKESFPLTVTSAQKNPTAFYLCASSLTQGGYTFGSGTRLTVV.

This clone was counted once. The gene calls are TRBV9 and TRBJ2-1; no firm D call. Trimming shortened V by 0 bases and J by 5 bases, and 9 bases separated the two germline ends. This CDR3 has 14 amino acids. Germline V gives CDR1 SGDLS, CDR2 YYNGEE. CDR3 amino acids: CASSVGLGDNEQFF. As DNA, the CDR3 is TGTGCCAGCAGCGTAGGGCTAGGCGACAATGAGCAGTTCTTC.

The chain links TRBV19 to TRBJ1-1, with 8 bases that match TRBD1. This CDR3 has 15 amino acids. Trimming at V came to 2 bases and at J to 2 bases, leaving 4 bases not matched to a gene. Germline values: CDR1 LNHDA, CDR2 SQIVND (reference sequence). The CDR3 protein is CASSIIPGGNTEAFF. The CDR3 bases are TGTGCCAGTAGTATAATTCCAGGGGGCAACACTGAAGCTTTCTTT.

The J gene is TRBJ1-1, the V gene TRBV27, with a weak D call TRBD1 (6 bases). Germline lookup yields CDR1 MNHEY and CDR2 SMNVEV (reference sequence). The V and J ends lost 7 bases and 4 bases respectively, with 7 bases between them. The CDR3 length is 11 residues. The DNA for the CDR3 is TGTGCCAGCAAACAGGGCACTGAAGCTTTCTTT. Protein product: CASKQGTEAFF.